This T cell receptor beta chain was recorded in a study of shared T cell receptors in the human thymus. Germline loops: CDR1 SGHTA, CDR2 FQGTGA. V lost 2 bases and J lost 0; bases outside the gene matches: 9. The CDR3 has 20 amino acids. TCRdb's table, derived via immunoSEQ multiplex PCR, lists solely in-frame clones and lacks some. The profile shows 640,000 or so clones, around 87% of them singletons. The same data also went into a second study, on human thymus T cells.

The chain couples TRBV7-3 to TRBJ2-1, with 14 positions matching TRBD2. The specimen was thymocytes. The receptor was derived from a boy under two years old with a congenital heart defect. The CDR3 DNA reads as TGTGCCAGCAGCTTAGGACTAGCGGGGGGTCCCCTTAGCTCCTACAATGAGCAGTTCTTC. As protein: CASSLGLAGGPLSSYNEQFF.